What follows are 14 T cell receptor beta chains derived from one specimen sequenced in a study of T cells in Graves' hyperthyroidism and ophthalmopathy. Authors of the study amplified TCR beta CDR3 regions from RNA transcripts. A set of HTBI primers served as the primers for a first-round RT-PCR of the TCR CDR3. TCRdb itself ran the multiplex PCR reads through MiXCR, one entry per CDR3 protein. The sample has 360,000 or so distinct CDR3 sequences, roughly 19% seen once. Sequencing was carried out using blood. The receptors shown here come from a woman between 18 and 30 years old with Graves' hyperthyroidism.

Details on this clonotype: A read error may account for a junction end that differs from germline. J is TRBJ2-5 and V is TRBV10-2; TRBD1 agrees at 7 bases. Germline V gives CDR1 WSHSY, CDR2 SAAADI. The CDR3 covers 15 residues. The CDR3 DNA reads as TGTGCCAGCAGTGATGTAGCAGGGGGTCAAGAGACCCAGTACTTC. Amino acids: CASSDVAGGQETQYF.

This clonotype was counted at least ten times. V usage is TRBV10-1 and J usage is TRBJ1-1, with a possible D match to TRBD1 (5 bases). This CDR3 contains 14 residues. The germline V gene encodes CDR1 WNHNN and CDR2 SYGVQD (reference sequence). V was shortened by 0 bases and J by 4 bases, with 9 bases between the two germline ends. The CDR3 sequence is CASSESRGFTEAFF. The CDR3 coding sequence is TGCGCCAGCAGTGAGTCGCGGGGGTTCACTGAAGCTTTCTTT.

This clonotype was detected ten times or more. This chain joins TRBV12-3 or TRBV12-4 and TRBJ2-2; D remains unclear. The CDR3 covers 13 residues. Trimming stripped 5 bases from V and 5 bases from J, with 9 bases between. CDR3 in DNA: TGTGCCAGCAGTAAATGGAATACCGGGGAGCTGTTTTTT. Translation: CASSKWNTGELFF.

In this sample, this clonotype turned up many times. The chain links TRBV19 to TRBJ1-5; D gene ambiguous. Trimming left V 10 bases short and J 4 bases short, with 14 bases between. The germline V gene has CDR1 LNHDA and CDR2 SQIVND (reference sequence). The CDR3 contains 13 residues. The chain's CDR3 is CATGRRENQPQHF. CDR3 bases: TGTGCCACCGGGAGGAGAGAAAATCAGCCCCAGCATTTT.

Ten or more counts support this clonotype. CDR3 bases: TGTGCCAGCAGCGTAGGGACAGGGGTAGCTTTCTTT. It is translated as CASSVGTGVAFF. The gene calls are TRBV9 and TRBJ1-1; TRBD1 agrees at 9 bases. The CDR3 extends over 12 amino acids. J gave up 10 bases and V 0 bases, and 1 base lay outside the gene matches. From germline, CDR1 is SGDLS and CDR2 YYNGEE.

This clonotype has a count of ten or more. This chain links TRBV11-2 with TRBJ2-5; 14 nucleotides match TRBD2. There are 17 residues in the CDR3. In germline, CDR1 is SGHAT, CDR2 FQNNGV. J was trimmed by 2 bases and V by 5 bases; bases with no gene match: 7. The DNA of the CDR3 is TGTGCCAGCAGCAACCAACGACTAGCGGGGGGGCAAGAGACCCAGTACTTC. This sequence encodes CASSNQRLAGGQETQYF.

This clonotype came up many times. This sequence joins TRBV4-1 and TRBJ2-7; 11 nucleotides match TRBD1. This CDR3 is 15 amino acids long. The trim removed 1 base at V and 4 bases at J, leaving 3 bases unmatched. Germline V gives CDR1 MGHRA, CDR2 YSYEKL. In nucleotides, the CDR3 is TGCGCCAGCAGCCAAGGAGGGACAGGGGGGTACGAGCAGTACTTC. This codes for CASSQGGTGGYEQYF.

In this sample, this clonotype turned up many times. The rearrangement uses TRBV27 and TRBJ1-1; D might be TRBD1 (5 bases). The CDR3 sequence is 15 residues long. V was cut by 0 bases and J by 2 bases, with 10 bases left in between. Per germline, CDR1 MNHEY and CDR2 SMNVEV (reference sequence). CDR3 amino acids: CASSLSAGRNTEAFF. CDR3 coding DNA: TGTGCCAGCAGTTTATCGGCAGGGCGTAACACTGAAGCTTTCTTT.

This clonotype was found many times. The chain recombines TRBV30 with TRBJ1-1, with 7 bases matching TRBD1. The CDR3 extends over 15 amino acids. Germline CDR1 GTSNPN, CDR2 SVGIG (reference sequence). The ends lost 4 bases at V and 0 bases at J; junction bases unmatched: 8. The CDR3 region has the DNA TGTGCCTGGACCCTAGGGGGCATATTGAACACTGAAGCTTTCTTT. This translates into CAWTLGGILNTEAFF.

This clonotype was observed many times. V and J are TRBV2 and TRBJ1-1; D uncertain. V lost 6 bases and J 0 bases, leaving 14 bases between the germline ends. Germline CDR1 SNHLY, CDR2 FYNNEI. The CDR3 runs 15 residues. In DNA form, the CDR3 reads TGTGCCAGCAGGCCATTCGGGCGCATGAACACTGAAGCTTTCTTT. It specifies CASRPFGRMNTEAFF.

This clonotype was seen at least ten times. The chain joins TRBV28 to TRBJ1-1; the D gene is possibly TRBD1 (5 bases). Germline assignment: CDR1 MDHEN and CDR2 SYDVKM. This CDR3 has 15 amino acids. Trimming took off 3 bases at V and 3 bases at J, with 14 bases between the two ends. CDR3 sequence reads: CASSFLGAGDTEAFF. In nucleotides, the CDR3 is TGTGCCAGCAGTTTCCTAGGGGCGGGCGACACTGAAGCTTTCTTT.

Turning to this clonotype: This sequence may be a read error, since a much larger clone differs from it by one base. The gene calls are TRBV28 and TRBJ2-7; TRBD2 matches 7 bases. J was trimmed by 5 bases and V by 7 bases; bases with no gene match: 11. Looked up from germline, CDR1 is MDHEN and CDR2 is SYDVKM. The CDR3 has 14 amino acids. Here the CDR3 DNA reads TGTGCCAGCACCCTGGGGGGGGTAACCGACGAGCAGTACTTC. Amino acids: CASTLGGVTDEQYF.

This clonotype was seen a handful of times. This chain's CDR3 is CASSRTGSYTSYEQYF. The DNA of the CDR3 is TGTGCCAGCAGCAGAACTGGGTCATACACCTCCTACGAGCAGTACTTC. This chain joins TRBV7-8 and TRBJ2-7; D unclear. CDR1 is SGHVS and CDR2 is FQNEAQ in the germline V gene. This CDR3 region has 16 residues. V lost 5 bases, J lost 0 bases, and 17 bases lay in between. Full variable domain (rest looked up from reference TRBV7-8 and TRBJ2-7): GAGVSQSPRYKVAKRGQDVALRCDPISGHVSLFWYQQALGQGPEFLTYFQNEAQLDKSGLPSDRFFAERPEGSVSTLKIQRTQQEDSAVYLCASSRTGSYTSYEQYFGPGTRLTVT.

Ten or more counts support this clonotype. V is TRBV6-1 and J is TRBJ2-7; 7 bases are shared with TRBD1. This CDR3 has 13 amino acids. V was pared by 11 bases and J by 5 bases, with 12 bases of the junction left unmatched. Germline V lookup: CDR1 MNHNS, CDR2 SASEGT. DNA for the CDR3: TGTGCCTCATGCCGGGACAGAGGGAACGAGCAGTACTTC. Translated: CASCRDRGNEQYF.